This T cell receptor beta chain stems from a study of vaccination effects on CD4 cells after COVID-19. The CDR3 spans 15 residues. Germline V gene data show CDR1 as LNHNV and CDR2 as YYDKDF (reference sequence). Trimming took 1 base from V and 4 from J, leaving 11 bases between them. This clone was seen a few times. Its antigen is still unknown. Assay used: immunoSEQ multiplex PCR; TCRdb lists only in-frame clones, some missing. The repertoire holds about 45,000 clones, with around 70% as singletons. Ahead of sequencing, the ViraFEST assay grew antigen-specific CD4+ T cells using viral peptide pools. Cells that had been cultured for 10 days were the source of isolated CD4+ T cells. The infection with SARS-CoV-2 (confirmed by PCR) occurred in this person between March and December 2020. Notes on the study in general: Late post-vaccination, clones induced by infection and those induced by vaccine underwent marked clonal contraction.

The specimen comprised CD4+ T cells from PBMCs cultured with a peptide pool, sampled before COVID-19 vaccination. V is TRBV15 and J is TRBJ1-3; maybe TRBD1 (5 bases). The source is a human donor who had a prior SARS-CoV-2 infection. The CDR3 coding sequence is TGTGCCACCAGCAGAGCCTTCAGGGCGGGAAACACCATATATTTT. As protein: CATSRAFRAGNTIYF.